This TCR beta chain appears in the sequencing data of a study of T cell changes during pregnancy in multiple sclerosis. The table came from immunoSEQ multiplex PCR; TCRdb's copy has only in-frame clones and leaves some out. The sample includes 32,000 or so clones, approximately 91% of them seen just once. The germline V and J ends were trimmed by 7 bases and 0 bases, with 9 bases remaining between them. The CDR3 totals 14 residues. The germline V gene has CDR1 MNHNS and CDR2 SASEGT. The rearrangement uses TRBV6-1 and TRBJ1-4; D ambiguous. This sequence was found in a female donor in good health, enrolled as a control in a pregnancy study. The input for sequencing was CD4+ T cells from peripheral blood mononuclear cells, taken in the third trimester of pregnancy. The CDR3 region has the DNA TGTGCCAGCAAGGAGGCTGCAACTAATGAAAAACTGTTTTTT. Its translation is CASKEAATNEKLFF.